This is a list of T cell receptor beta chains from one sample in a study of T-cell memory formation after mild COVID-19. TCRdb re-derived calls from the 5' RACE reads in MiXCR, one entry per CDR3 protein. The data contain 340,000 or so distinct CDR3 sequences, roughly 13% of them singletons. The sample consisted of PBMCs or a T cell subset sorted from them (not recorded which). These receptors were taken from a man aged 18 to 35 who had mild COVID-19 (a few samples of this study predate the infection). Cell type and time point are not known. CDR3s include the opening cysteine and the closing phenylalanine or tryptophan. The D gene is left open where the match is weak.

V gene,J gene,D gene,CDR3 protein
TRBV4-1,TRBJ2-7,.,CASSQESSSYEQYF
TRBV6-5,TRBJ1-2,TRBD1,CASSRTGRQPNYGYTF
TRBV7-2,TRBJ2-5,.,CASTGAGETQYF
TRBV20-1,TRBJ1-1,TRBD1,CSARASTGSNTEAFF
TRBV7-9,TRBJ1-3,.,CASSHGSSGNTIYF
TRBV6-6,TRBJ1-6,TRBD1,CASSSPRDRVADSPLHF
TRBV16,TRBJ1-1,.,CASSQSGRPQGNTEAFF
TRBV20-1,TRBJ1-4,.,CSARASGPLDEKLFF
TRBV12-3/TRBV12-4,TRBJ2-3,.,CASSLSSTDTQYF
TRBV7-8,TRBJ1-3,.,CASSLVWAGERNTIYF
TRBV6-2/TRBV6-3,TRBJ1-1,.,CASSYSGDRPLGTEAFF
TRBV20-1,TRBJ2-7,.,CSARDRKINYEQYF
TRBV5-1,TRBJ2-4,.,CASSVTGSRFQYF
TRBV4-3,TRBJ2-5,.,CASSQGTGETQYF
TRBV5-1,TRBJ2-5,TRBD2,CASSLSLAGGPQETQYF
TRBV6-1,TRBJ2-1,.,CASSEYMGNEQFF
TRBV9,TRBJ1-2,.,CASSVVTGYGYTF
TRBV18,TRBJ1-5,.,CASSPSFNQPQHF
TRBV28,TRBJ1-2,.,CASSLSGDGYTF
TRBV7-3,TRBJ1-6,.,CASSLGGGLNSPLHF
TRBV12-3/TRBV12-4,TRBJ1-1,TRBD1,CASRGTGGWSTEAFF
TRBV11-1,TRBJ2-7,.,CASSLMLRSEQYF
TRBV4-2,TRBJ1-4,.,CASSQDHPATGLGEKLFF